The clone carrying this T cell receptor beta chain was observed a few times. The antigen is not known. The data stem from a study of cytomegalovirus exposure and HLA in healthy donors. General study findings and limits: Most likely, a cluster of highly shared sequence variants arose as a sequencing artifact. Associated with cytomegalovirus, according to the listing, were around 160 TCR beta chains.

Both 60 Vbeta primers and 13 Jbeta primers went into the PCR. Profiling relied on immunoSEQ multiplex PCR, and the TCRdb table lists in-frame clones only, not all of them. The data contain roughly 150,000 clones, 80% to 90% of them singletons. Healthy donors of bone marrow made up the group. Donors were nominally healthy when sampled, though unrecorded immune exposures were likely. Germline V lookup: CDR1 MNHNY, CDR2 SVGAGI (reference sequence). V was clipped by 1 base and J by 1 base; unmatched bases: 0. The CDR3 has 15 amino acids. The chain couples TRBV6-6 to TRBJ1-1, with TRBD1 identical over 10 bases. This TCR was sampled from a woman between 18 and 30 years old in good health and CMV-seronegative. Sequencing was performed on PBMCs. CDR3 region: CASSYWDRGNTEAFF. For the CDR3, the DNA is TGTGCCAGCAGTTACTGGGACAGGGGGAACACTGAAGCTTTCTTT.